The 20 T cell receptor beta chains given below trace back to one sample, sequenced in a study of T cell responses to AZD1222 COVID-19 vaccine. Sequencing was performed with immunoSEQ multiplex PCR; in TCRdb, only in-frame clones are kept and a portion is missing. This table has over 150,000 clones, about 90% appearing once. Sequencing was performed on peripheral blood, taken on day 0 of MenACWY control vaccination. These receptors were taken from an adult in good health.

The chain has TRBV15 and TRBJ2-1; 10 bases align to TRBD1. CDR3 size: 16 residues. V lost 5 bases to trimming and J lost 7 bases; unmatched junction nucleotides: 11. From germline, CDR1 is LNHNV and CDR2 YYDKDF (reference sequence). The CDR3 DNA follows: TGTGCCACCAGCCGACCCCGGGACAGGGGATCGAATGAGCAGTTCTTC. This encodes CATSRPRDRGSNEQFF.

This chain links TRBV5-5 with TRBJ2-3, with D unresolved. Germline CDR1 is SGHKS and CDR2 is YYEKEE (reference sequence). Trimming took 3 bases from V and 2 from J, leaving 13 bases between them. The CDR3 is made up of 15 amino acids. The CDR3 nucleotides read TGTGCCAGCAGCTCAGACGGAGACCTCACAGATACGCAGTATTTT. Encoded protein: CASSSDGDLTDTQYF. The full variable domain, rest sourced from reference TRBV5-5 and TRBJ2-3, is DAGVTQSPTHLIKTRGQQVTLRCSPISGHKSVSWYQQVLGQGPQFIFQYYEKEERGRGNFPDRFSARQFPNYSSELNVNALLLGDSALYLCASSSDGDLTDTQYFGPGTRLTVL.

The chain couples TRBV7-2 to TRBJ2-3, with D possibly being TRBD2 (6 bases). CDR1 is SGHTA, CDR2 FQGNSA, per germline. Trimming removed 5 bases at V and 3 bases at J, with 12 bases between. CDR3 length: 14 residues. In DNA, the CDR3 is TGTGCCAGCAGCCCGCGGGCGGGAACAGATACGCAGTATTTT. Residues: CASSPRAGTDTQYF.

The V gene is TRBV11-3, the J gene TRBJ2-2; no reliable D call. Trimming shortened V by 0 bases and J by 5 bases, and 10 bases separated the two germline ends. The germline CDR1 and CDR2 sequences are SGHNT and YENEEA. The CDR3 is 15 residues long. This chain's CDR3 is CASSLEQVGTGELFF. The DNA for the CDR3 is TGTGCCAGCAGCTTAGAGCAGGTCGGGACCGGGGAGCTGTTTTTT.

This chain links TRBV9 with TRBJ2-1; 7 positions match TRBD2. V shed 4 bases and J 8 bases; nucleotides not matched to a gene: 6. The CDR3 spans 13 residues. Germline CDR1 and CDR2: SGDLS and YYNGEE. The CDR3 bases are TGTGCCAGCAGCCCCTGGGGGGGACATGAGCAGTTCTTC. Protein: CASSPWGGHEQFF.

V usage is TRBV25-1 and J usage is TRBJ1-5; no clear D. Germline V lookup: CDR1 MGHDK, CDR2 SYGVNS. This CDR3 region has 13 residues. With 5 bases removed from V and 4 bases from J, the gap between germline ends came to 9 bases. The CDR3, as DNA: TGTGCCAGCAGTTGGGGTGGGAATCAGCCCCAGCATTTT. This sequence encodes CASSWGGNQPQHF.

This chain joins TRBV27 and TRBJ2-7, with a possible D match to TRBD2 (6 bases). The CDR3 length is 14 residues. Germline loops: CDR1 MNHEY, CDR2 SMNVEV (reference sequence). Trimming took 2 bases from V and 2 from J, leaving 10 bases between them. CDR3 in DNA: TGTGCCAGCAGTTTAGGCGGGACCGCCTACGAGCAGTACGTC. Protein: CASSLGGTAYEQYV.

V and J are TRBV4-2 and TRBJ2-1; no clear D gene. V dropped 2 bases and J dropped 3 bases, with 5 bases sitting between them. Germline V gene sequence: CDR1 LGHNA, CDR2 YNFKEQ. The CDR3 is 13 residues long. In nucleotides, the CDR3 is TGTGCCAGCAGCCAATCCGGCTACAATGAGCAGTTCTTC. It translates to CASSQSGYNEQFF.

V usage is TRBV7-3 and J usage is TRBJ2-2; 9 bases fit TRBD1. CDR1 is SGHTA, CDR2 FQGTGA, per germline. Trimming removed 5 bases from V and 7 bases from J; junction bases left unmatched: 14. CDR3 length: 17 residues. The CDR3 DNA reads TGTGCCAGCAGCCGCACGGGACAGGGAATCCTTGGCGGGGAGCTGTTTTTT. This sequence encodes CASSRTGQGILGGELFF.

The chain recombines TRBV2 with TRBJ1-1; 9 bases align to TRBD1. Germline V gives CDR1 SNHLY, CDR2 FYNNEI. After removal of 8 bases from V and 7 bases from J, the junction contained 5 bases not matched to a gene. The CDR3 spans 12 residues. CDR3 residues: CASGGQGLEAFF. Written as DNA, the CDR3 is TGTGCCAGCGGGGGACAGGGCCTTGAAGCTTTCTTT. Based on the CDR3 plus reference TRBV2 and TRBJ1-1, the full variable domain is EPEVTQTPSHQVTQMGQEVILRCVPISNHLYFYWYRQILGQKVEFLVSFYNNEISEKSEIFDDQFSVERPDGSNFTLKIRSTKLEDSAMYFCASGGQGLEAFFGQGTRLTVV.

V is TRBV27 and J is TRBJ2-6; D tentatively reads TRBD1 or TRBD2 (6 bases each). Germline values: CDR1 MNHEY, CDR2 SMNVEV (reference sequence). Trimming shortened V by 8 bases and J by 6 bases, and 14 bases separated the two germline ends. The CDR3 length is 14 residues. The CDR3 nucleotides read TGTGCCAGCGCAATCGGGGGCGAGGCCAACGTCCTGACTTTC. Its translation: CASAIGGEANVLTF.

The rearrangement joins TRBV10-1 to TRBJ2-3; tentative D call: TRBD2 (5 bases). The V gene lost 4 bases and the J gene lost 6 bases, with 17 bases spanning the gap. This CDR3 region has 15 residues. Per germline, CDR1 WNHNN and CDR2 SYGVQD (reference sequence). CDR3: CASSGQVGRVDTQYF. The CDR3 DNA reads TGCGCCAGCAGTGGGCAGGTCGGGCGGGTGGATACGCAGTATTTT.

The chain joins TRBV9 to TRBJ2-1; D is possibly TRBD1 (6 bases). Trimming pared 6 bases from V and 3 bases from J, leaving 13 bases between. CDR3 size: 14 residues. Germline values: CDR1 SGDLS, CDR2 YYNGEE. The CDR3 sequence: CASTRRTDYNEQFF. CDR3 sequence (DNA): TGTGCCAGCACCCGACGGACAGACTACAATGAGCAGTTCTTC.

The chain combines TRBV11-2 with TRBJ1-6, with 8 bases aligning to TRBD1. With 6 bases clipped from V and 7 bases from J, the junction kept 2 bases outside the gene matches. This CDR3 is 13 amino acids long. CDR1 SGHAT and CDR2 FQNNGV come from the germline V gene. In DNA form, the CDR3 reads TGTGCCAGCAGACAGGGGGGCAATTCACCCCTCCACTTT. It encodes CASRQGGNSPLHF.

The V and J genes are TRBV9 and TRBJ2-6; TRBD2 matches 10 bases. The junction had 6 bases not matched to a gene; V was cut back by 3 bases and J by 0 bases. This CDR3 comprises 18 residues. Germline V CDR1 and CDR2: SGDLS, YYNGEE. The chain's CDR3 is CASSARTSGNSGANVLTF. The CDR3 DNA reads TGTGCCAGCAGCGCAAGGACTAGCGGAAACTCTGGGGCCAACGTCCTGACTTTC.

CDR3 sequence: CASMRAGQGSNSNQPQHF. CDR3 DNA sequence: TGTGCCAGCATGAGGGCGGGACAGGGATCTAATAGCAATCAGCCCCAGCATTTT. V is TRBV7-9 and J is TRBJ1-5, with 9 bases matching TRBD1. Germline assignment: CDR1 SEHNR and CDR2 FQNEAQ (reference sequence). The length of the CDR3 is 18 residues. Losses at the gene ends were 7 bases for V and 0 bases for J; bases not matched to a gene: 13.

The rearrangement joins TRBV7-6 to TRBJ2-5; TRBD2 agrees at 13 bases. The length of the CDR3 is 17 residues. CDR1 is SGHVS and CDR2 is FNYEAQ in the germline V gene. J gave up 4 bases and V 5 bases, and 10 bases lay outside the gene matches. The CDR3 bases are TGTGCCAGCAGCCCAACTAGCGGGGGGGCCGAAGGAGAGACCCAGTACTTC. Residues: CASSPTSGGAEGETQYF. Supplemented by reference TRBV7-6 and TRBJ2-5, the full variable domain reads GAGVSQSPRYKVTKRGQDVALRCDPISGHVSLYWYRQALGQGPEFLTYFNYEAQQDKSGLPNDRFSAERPEGSISTLTIQRTEQRDSAMYRCASSPTSGGAEGETQYFGPGTRLLVL.

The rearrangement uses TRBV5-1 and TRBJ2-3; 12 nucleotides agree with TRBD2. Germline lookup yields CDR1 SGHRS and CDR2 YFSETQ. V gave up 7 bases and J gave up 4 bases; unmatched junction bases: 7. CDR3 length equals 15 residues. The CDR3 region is CASATSGSEADTQYF. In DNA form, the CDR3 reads TGCGCCAGCGCGACTAGCGGGAGTGAGGCAGATACGCAGTATTTT.

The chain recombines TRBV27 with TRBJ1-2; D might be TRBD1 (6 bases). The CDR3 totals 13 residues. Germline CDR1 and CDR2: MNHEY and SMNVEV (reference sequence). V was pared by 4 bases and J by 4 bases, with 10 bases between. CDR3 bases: TGTGCCAGCAGTTCCCAGGGGACCTATGGCTACACCTTC. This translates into CASSSQGTYGYTF.

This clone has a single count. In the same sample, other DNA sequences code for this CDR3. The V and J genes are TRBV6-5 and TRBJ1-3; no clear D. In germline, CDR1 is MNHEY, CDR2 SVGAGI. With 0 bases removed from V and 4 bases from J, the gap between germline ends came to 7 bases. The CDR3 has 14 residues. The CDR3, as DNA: TGTGCCAGCAGTTACTCCCAAGGCGGAAACACCATATATTTT. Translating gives CASSYSQGGNTIYF.